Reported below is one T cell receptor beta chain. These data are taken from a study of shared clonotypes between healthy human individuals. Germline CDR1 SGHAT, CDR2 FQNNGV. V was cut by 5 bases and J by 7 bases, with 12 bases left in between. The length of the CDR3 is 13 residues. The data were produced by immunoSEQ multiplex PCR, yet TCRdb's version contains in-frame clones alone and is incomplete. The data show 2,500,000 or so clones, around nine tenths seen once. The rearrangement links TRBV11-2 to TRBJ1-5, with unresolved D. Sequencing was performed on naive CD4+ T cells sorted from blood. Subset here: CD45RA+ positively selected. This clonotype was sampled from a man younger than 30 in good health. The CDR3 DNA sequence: TGTGCCAGCAGCCCCCGGTTTGGGCAGCCCCAGCATTTT. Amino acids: CASSPRFGQPQHF.